One sample yielded the 12 T cell receptor beta chains listed below, sequenced in a study of T cells in localized non-small cell lung cancer. Measured with immunoSEQ multiplex PCR; TCRdb has only the in-frame clones, and not every one. The sample holds approximately 3,600 clones, approximately 31% seen once. The specimen comprised normal lung tissue next to the tumor, sampled before any cancer treatment. The source of these receptors is a male donor aged 60 or older with stage III lung adenocarcinoma.

This clone is categorized as medium-sized. This chain joins TRBV6-8 and TRBJ2-2, with 11 bases that match TRBD2. Germline V gives CDR1 MNHGY, CDR2 SAAAGT. The CDR3 is 17 residues long. The V gene end was trimmed by 7 bases and the J gene end by 6 bases; junction bases not matched to a gene: 13. Here the CDR3 DNA reads TGTGCCAGCATTACTCCGGGACTAGCGGACCACTCCGGGGAGCTGTTTTTT. It encodes CASITPGLADHSGELFF.

The J gene is TRBJ1-4, the V gene TRBV19; weak D call: TRBD1 (5 bases). V was cut by 1 base and J by 5 bases, with 17 bases left in between. The CDR3 is 17 residues long. The germline CDR1 and CDR2 sequences are LNHDA and SQIVND (reference sequence). The CDR3 sequence is CASSIVFKGRWNEKLFF. The CDR3 DNA reads as TGTGCCAGTAGTATAGTTTTCAAGGGACGTTGGAATGAAAAACTGTTTTTT. Based on the CDR3 plus reference TRBV19 and TRBJ1-4, the full variable domain is DGGITQSPKYLFRKEGQNVTLSCEQNLNHDAMYWYRQDPGQGLRLIYYSQIVNDFQKGDIAEGYSVSREKKESFPLTVTSAQKNPTAFYLCASSIVFKGRWNEKLFFGSGTQLSVL.

The sample holds a few counts of this clone. The DNA of the CDR3 is TGTGCCAGCAGTTCTGGACAGGGGTGGGATCAGCCCCAGCATTTT. Its protein is CASSSGQGWDQPQHF. The J gene is TRBJ1-5, the V gene TRBV28; TRBD1 matches 9 bases. Germline V gene data show CDR1 as MDHEN and CDR2 as SYDVKM. V dropped 4 bases and J dropped 5; count of bases not matched to a gene: 6. The CDR3 length is 15 residues.

The V call is TRBV10-2, the J call TRBJ2-7; TRBD1 might be the D (5 bases). CDR1 and CDR2 (germline): WSHSY, SAAADI. This CDR3 region has 13 residues. Trimming removed 5 bases from V and 3 bases from J, with 11 bases in between. Here the CDR3 reads CASSKTVSYEQYF. CDR3 sequence (DNA): TGCGCCAGCAGTAAGACAGTAAGCTACGAGCAGTACTTC.

The chain combines TRBV30 with TRBJ1-2; D unclear. The CDR3 length is 13 residues. The germline CDR1 and CDR2 sequences are GTSNPN and SVGIG (reference sequence). The V gene lost 0 bases and the J gene lost 9 bases, with 14 bases spanning the gap. The CDR3 loop reads CAWSVKLMSSYTF. CDR3 DNA sequence: TGTGCCTGGAGTGTAAAGCTTATGAGTAGCTACACCTTC.

The chain employs TRBV14 and TRBJ2-2, with TRBD2 as a possible D gene (6 bases). CDR3 length equals 19 residues. V was pared by 2 bases and J by 3 bases, with 22 bases between. Germline CDR1 and CDR2: SGHDN and FVKESK. CDR3 region: CASSQFVRGRGPHTGELFF. The CDR3, as DNA: TGTGCCAGCAGCCAATTTGTGCGGGGCCGGGGACCTCACACCGGGGAGCTGTTTTTT.

This chain uses TRBV4-1 with TRBJ2-7, with 8 positions matching TRBD1. After removal of 2 bases from V and 9 bases from J, the junction contained 9 bases not matched to a gene. The CDR3 covers 14 residues. Per the germline V gene, CDR1 is MGHRA and CDR2 is YSYEKL. For the CDR3, the DNA is TGCGCCAGCAGCCAATCCGGACAGGGTTCTGGGCAGTACTTC. This encodes CASSQSGQGSGQYF.

In its sample, this clone was seen a few times. The chain is built from TRBV6-8 and TRBJ2-3; TRBD1 is a possible D gene (6 bases). The CDR3 contains 15 residues. V shed 5 bases and J shed 4 bases, with 16 bases lying between them. The germline CDR1 and CDR2 sequences are MNHGY and SAAAGT. For the CDR3, the DNA is TGTGCCAGCAGTGTGGACAGTGGATCAGCAGATACGCAGTATTTT. It specifies CASSVDSGSADTQYF.

Remarks on this clone: This CDR3 is also generated by other DNA sequences in the sample. The V call is TRBV19, the J call TRBJ2-1; TRBD2 matches 7 bases. The V gene end was trimmed by 6 bases and the J gene end by 0 bases; junction bases not matched to a gene: 5. The CDR3 contains 15 residues. CDR1 is LNHDA, CDR2 SQIVND, per germline (reference sequence). The CDR3 protein is CASSKSGNSYNEQFF. The CDR3 DNA follows: TGTGCCAGTAGCAAAAGCGGGAACTCCTACAATGAGCAGTTCTTC. Combining the CDR3 with reference TRBV19 and TRBJ2-1 gives the whole variable domain DGGITQSPKYLFRKEGQNVTLSCEQNLNHDAMYWYRQDPGQGLRLIYYSQIVNDFQKGDIAEGYSVSREKKESFPLTVTSAQKNPTAFYLCASSKSGNSYNEQFFGPGTRLTVL.

This clone occurred once. The chain uses TRBV7-7 and TRBJ2-1, with TRBD2 matching 9 bases. Germline CDR1 SSHAT, CDR2 FNYEAQ (reference sequence). Trimming cost V 1 base and J 12 bases; bases outside gene matches: 13. The CDR3 is 16 amino acids. CDR3 protein: CASSLESSGRPGGQFF. The CDR3 nucleotides read TGTGCCAGCAGCTTAGAATCAAGCGGGAGGCCCGGAGGGCAGTTCTTC.

This clone is labeled as medium-sized (0.01 to 0.1%). The V and J genes are TRBV7-2 and TRBJ1-1, with D possibly TRBD1 on 6 matching bases. This CDR3 comprises 13 residues. Per germline, CDR1 SGHTA and CDR2 FQGNSA. The V gene lost 6 bases and the J gene lost 8 bases, with 16 bases spanning the gap. CDR3 coding DNA: TGTGCCAGCAGTTCCACCCCCGGGACAGAAGCTTTCTTT. Protein product: CASSSTPGTEAFF.

The table lists this clone with a few counts. The chain uses TRBV11-3 and TRBJ2-1; 13 nucleotides agree with TRBD2. From germline, CDR1 is SGHNT and CDR2 YENEEA. Trimming took 3 bases from V and 4 from J; bases not matched to a gene: 0. This CDR3 is 15 amino acids long. The CDR3 sequence: CASSLGLAGYNEQFF. CDR3 in DNA: TGTGCCAGCAGCTTGGGACTAGCGGGGTACAATGAGCAGTTCTTC.